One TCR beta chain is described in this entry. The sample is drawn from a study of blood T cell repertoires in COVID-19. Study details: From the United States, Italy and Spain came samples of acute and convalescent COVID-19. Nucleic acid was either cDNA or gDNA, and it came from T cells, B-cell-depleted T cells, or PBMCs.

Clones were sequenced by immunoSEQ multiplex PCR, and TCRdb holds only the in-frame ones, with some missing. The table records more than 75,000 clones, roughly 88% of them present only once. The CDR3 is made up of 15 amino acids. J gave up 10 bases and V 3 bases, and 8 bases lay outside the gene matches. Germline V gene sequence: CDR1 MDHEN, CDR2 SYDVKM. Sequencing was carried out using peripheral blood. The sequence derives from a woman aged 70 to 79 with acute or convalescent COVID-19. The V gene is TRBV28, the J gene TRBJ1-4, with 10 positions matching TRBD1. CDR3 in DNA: TGTGCCAGCAGTTTGGGGGACAGGGGTAGTGGAAAACTGTTTTTT. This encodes CASSLGDRGSGKLFF.